Listed below are T cell receptor beta chains from one sample, sequenced in a study of T cells in Graves' hyperthyroidism and ophthalmopathy. MiXCR was run by TCRdb on the multiplex PCR reads, yielding one entry per CDR3 protein. Of hundreds of thousands of distinct CDR3 sequences listed, about 15% were seen once; the top ten hold about 4.5%. The sequencing input was blood. Receptor source: a woman between 35 and 50 years old with Graves' ophthalmopathy. The CDR3 runs from the conserved cysteine through the conserved F or W. A D gene is named only where the DNA matches it firmly. Expanded clones get a size class; other rows say once, few or many, or leave the size out.

abundance | j_gene | d_gene | v_gene | CDR3aa | CDR3nt
many | TRBJ1-2 | - | TRBV27 | CASESKRTANYGYTF | TGTGCCAGCGAGTCTAAGAGGACAGCTAACTATGGCTACACCTTC
- | TRBJ2-5 | - | TRBV9 | CASSVGTVDRETQYF | TGTGCCAGCAGCGTAGGCACCGTCGATAGGGAGACCCAGTACTTC
- | TRBJ2-2 | TRBD1 | TRBV11-2 | CASSFGTGGPMNTGELFF | TGTGCCAGCAGCTTTGGGACAGGGGGCCCGATGAACACCGGGGAGCTGTTTTTT
few | TRBJ1-2 | - | TRBV28 | CASSLSGFANYGYTF | TGTGCCAGCAGTTTATCGGGTTTCGCTAACTATGGCTACACCTTC
many | TRBJ1-5 | TRBD1 | TRBV12-3/TRBV12-4 | CASSLAQGNQPQHF | TGTGCCAGCAGTTTGGCACAGGGGAATCAGCCCCAGCATTTT
- | TRBJ2-5 | TRBD2 | TRBV6-1 | CASSGERGGLGQETQYF | TGTGCCAGCAGTGGAGAGCGGGGGGGCCTAGGTCAAGAGACCCAGTACTTC
- | TRBJ2-5 | - | TRBV11-2 | CASTPDRPQETQYF | TGTGCCAGCACTCCCGACAGGCCTCAAGAGACCCAGTACTTC
many | TRBJ1-2 | - | TRBV19 | CASGAQGRSYGYTF | TGTGCCAGTGGGGCCCAGGGTCGAAGCTATGGCTACACCTTC
many | TRBJ1-1 | - | TRBV29-1 | CSVGPPAFF | TGCAGCGTTGGTCCGCCGGCTTTCTTT
few | TRBJ2-2 | - | TRBV20-1 | CSAGETGELFF | TGCAGTGCCGGGGAGACCGGGGAGCTGTTTTTT